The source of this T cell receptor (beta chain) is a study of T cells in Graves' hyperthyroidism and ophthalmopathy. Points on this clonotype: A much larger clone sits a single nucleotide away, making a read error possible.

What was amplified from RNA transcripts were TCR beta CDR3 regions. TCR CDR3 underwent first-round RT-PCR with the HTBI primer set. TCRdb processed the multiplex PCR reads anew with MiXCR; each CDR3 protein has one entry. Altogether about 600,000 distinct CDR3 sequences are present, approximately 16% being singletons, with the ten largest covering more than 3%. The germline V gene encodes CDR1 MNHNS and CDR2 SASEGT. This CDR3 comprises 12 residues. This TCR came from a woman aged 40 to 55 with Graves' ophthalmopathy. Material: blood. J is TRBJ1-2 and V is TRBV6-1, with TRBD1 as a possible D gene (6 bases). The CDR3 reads CASRRQDYGCTF. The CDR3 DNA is TGTGCCAGCAGGAGACAGGACTATGGCTGCACCTTC.